The clone carrying this T cell receptor (beta chain) is a singleton in its sample. This specimen comes from a study of OX40 agonist ivuxolimab in advanced cancers. Turning to the study itself: Dose-escalation patients were diagnosed with hepatocellular carcinoma, melanoma, renal cell cancer or head and neck cancer. The eligibility criteria allowed prior anti-PD-1, anti-PD-L1 or anti-CTLA-4 therapy, and about 40% had some.

The CDR3 runs 13 residues. The ends were cut back, 4 bases at V and 5 bases at J, with 12 bases in the middle. Germline CDR1 is SQVTM and CDR2 is ANQGSEA. Here immunoSEQ multiplex PCR was the method, and the copy in TCRdb shows in-frame clones only, minus some. Among tens of thousands of clones, roughly 86% were seen once, and the ten largest hold over 6%. The receptor was isolated from an adult with an advanced solid tumor such as melanoma, head and neck, liver or kidney cancer. This chain joins TRBV29-1 and TRBJ1-5, with D perhaps TRBD1 (5 bases). Material: CD4+ or CD8+ T cells sorted from blood, obtained in a trial of the OX40 agonist ivuxolimab. CDR3 nucleotides: TGCAGCGTTGGTCGGGCGGGGGATCAGCCCCAGCATTTT. The encoded protein is CSVGRAGDQPQHF.